This is a list of T cell receptor beta chains from one sample in a study of blood T cell repertoires in COVID-19. Method: immunoSEQ multiplex PCR; TCRdb's copy keeps in-frame clones and lacks some. The table lists about 250,000 clones, approximately 80% of them singletons. Input material: peripheral blood. These receptors were taken from a man older than 75 with acute or convalescent COVID-19. Both conserved end residues are part of each CDR3. D genes are given only for firm matches. Where a row states a size, it is once, few, many or the class of an expanded clone; other rows omit it.

TRBJ1-1	TRBV2	NA	NA	CASRRGELNTEAFF	TGTGCCAGCAGACGGGGAGAATTGAACACTGAAGCTTTCTTT
TRBJ2-1	TRBV19	NA	TRBD1	CASSGADRVGQFF	TGTGCCAGTAGTGGGGCCGACAGGGTGGGGCAGTTCTTC
TRBJ2-6	TRBV28	few	NA	CASSPHLGGSGANVLTF	TGTGCCAGCAGCCCTCACCTCGGAGGGTCTGGGGCCAACGTCCTGACTTTC
TRBJ2-7	TRBV5-1	NA	TRBD1	CASSNLDRAGYEQYF	TGCGCCAGCAGTAATTTGGACAGGGCCGGCTACGAGCAGTACTTC
TRBJ2-3	TRBV5-1	once	NA	CASSLQGSRSDTQYF	TGCGCCAGCAGCTTACAGGGTTCCCGCTCGGATACGCAGTATTTT
TRBJ2-7	TRBV28	NA	NA	CASSPGPYYEQYF	TGTGCCAGCAGTCCTGGGCCTTACTACGAGCAGTACTTC
TRBJ2-7	TRBV19	once	TRBD1	CASRNGGTGGEQYF	TGTGCCAGTAGAAATGGGGGGACAGGGGGCGAGCAGTACTTC
TRBJ1-1	TRBV18	NA	TRBD1	CASSPGQGTGTEAFF	TGTGCCAGCTCACCGGGACAGGGGACCGGGACTGAAGCTTTCTTT
TRBJ2-1	TRBV6-5	once	TRBD2	CASRTPGLAYNEQFF	TGTGCCAGCAGAACGCCGGGACTAGCGTACAATGAGCAGTTCTTC
TRBJ2-1	TRBV6-4	NA	TRBD1	CASSIDTGGEQFF	TGTGCCAGCAGCATAGATACAGGGGGCGAGCAGTTCTTC
TRBJ1-6	TRBV18	NA	TRBD1	CASSPIKTGGSYNSPLHF	TGTGCCAGCTCACCAATAAAAACAGGGGGCTCCTATAATTCACCCCTCCACTTT
TRBJ1-2	TRBV3-1/TRBV3-2	NA	TRBD1	CASSSVPRGREGYTF	TGTGCCAGCAGCAGCGTCCCCAGGGGGCGTGAAGGCTACACCTTC
TRBJ2-1	TRBV18	NA	NA	CASFTQTGYNEQFF	TGTGCCAGCTTTACGCAAACAGGCTACAATGAGCAGTTCTTC